Following are 5 T cell receptor beta chains from one sample sequenced in a study of T cells in women clearing cervical HPV infection. This table comes from immunoSEQ multiplex PCR, and its TCRdb copy is limited to in-frame clones, with some not included. The data show about 20,000 clones, and the top ten clones hold 3.3%. Sample: blood buffy coat. All receptors come from a woman aged 18 to 75 with a cervical HPV16 infection that either progressed to CIN3+ or cleared (not recorded which).

With regard to this clone: From the germline J gene comes the end of the CDR3, since the read stops 3 residues before it. The chain combines TRBV19 with TRBJ1-4, with 9 bases aligning to TRBD1. CDR3 length: 14 residues. With 4 bases clipped from V and 6 bases from J, the junction kept 3 bases outside the gene matches. CDR1 and CDR2 from the germline V gene are LNHDA and SQIVND (reference sequence). The CDR3 DNA, read in part, is TGTGCCAGTAGTAGGACAGGGGAGCATGAAAAA. It translates to CASSRTGEHEK. In full, the CDR3 reads CASSRTGEHEKLFF.

With regard to this clone: The CDR3 end falls 3 residues outside the read, so it is completed with the germline J gene. The chain carries TRBV7-9 and TRBJ1-1, with 9 bases fitting TRBD1. CDR3 length equals 15 residues. Germline V gives CDR1 SEHNR, CDR2 FQNEAQ (reference sequence). J lost 1 base, V lost 1 base, and 1 base had no gene match. CDR3 bases read: TGTGCCAGCAGCTTAGTGGGACAGGGGAACACTGAA. Protein sequence: CASSLVGQGNTE. The full CDR3 protein reads CASSLVGQGNTEAFF.

About this clone: The read stops 3 residues short of the end of the CDR3; the missing end is completed from the germline J gene. The chain carries TRBV30 and TRBJ2-1; tentative D call: TRBD2 (5 bases). The CDR3 is 16 amino acids. Trimming shortened V by 0 bases and J by 0 bases, and 12 bases separated the two germline ends. Germline V CDR1 and CDR2: GTSNPN, SVGIG (reference sequence). The CDR3 bases that were read are TGTGCCTGGAGTGTACGAGCGGTGAGCTCCTACAATGAG. It codes for CAWSVRAVSSYNE. The whole CDR3 protein reads CAWSVRAVSSYNEQFF.

CDR3 region: CASSQRGNPYEQYF. The part of the CDR3 DNA that was read is TGTGCCAGTAGTCAACGGGGGAACCCCTACGAG. The chain carries TRBV19 and TRBJ2-7, with D possibly being TRBD2 (6 bases). With the read ending 3 residues before the CDR3 end, the germline J gene is used to fill in that end. The germline gives CDR1 LNHDA, CDR2 SQIVND (reference sequence). The CDR3 is 14 residues long. The ends were cut back, 5 bases at V and 2 bases at J, with 13 bases in the middle.

About this clone itself: The read ends 3 residues shy of where the CDR3 ends; the end is completed using the germline J gene. The chain is built from TRBV20-1 and TRBJ1-2; no reliable D call. Germline CDR1 and CDR2: DFQATT and SNEGSKA (reference sequence). This CDR3 region has 14 residues. The V gene lost 0 bases and the J gene lost 4 bases, with 12 bases spanning the gap. The CDR3 DNA, read in part, is TGCAGTGCTAGAGAGAGGGCCAGTGGCTATGGC. Protein: CSARERASGYG. The whole CDR3 is CSARERASGYGYTF.